These 27 T cell receptor beta chains were sequenced from one sample in a study of T cell responses to AZD1222 COVID-19 vaccine. Sequenced by immunoSEQ multiplex PCR; TCRdb stores in-frame clones only, minus some. The sample records 110,000 to 150,000 clones, roughly 91% being singletons. The source material was peripheral blood, sampled 28 days after the second AZD1222 dose. Receptor source: an adult who received the AZD1222 COVID-19 vaccine.

The chain has TRBV19 and TRBJ2-3; TRBD1 matches at 7 bases. The CDR3 loop spans 16 amino acids. Germline values: CDR1 LNHDA, CDR2 SQIVND (reference sequence). The J segment lost 6 bases and the V segment lost 10 bases, leaving 19 bases of the junction unmatched. In DNA, the CDR3 is TGTGCCACCTCCCCAGGGGGAAAAGGCGTGGGTGATACGCAGTATTTT. Amino acid sequence: CATSPGGKGVGDTQYF.

The gene calls are TRBV10-2 and TRBJ1-1, with 7 bases lining up with TRBD1. With 5 bases clipped from V and 5 bases from J, the junction kept 5 bases outside the gene matches. This CDR3 has 13 amino acids. In germline, CDR1 is WSHSY, CDR2 SAAADI. CDR3 sequence (DNA): TGCGCCAGCAGTACAGGGGTCGGGACTGAAGCTTTCTTT. Amino acids: CASSTGVGTEAFF.

The CDR3 loop is CASSFLAGPEETQYF. In DNA form, the CDR3 reads TGCGCCAGCAGCTTTCTAGCGGGGCCGGAAGAGACCCAGTACTTC. The chain has TRBV5-1 and TRBJ2-5; the match to TRBD2 covers 9 bases. The V segment lost 2 bases and the J segment 3 bases; nucleotides outside the gene matches: 5. This CDR3 has 15 residues. Germline CDR1 reads SGHRS; CDR2 reads YFSETQ. Full variable domain (outside the CDR3, taken from reference TRBV5-1 and TRBJ2-5): KAGVTQTPRYLIKTRGQQVTLSCSPISGHRSVSWYQQTPGQGLQFLFEYFSETQRNKGNFPGRFSGRQFSNSRSEMNVSTLELGDSALYLCASSFLAGPEETQYFGPGTRLLVL.

This clone was seen a few times. The CDR3 reads CASEDRERTDTQYF. The CDR3 DNA reads as TGTGCCAGCGAGGACAGGGAGCGGACAGATACGCAGTATTTT. The genes are TRBV6-6 and TRBJ2-3; 8 bases are shared with TRBD1. Per the germline V gene, CDR1 is MNHNY and CDR2 is SVGAGI (reference sequence). Trimming cost V 8 bases and J 3 bases; bases outside gene matches: 7. The CDR3 is made up of 14 amino acids.

The V call is TRBV9, the J call TRBJ1-3, with D perhaps matching TRBD1 (5 bases). Trimming took off 4 bases at V and 0 bases at J, with 14 bases between the two ends. CDR1 SGDLS and CDR2 YYNGEE come from the germline V gene. There are 16 residues in the CDR3. The CDR3 sequence is CASSISGRSSGNTIYF. The CDR3 nucleotides read TGTGCCAGCAGCATCTCGGGACGGAGCTCTGGAAACACCATATATTTT.

This CDR3 reads CASSVAGSTDTQYF. The CDR3 DNA reads TGTGCCAGCAGTGTTGCAGGCAGCACAGATACGCAGTATTTT. This chain connects TRBV2 to TRBJ2-3, with D hard to call. The CDR3 totals 14 residues. Germline V gene lookup returns CDR1 SNHLY and CDR2 FYNNEI. V gave up 4 bases and J gave up 0 bases, with 8 bases separating them. The entire variable domain, with the rest obtained from reference TRBV2 and TRBJ2-3, is as follows: EPEVTQTPSHQVTQMGQEVILRCVPISNHLYFYWYRQILGQKVEFLVSFYNNEISEKSEIFDDQFSVERPDGSNFTLKIRSTKLEDSAMYFCASSVAGSTDTQYFGPGTRLTVL.

The CDR3 sequence: CASSPLSGGETQYF. The CDR3 DNA sequence: TGTGCCAGCAGCCCCCTTTCGGGCGGGGAGACCCAGTACTTC. V and J are TRBV11-2 and TRBJ2-5; D might be TRBD2 (5 bases). With 5 bases removed from V and 5 bases from J, the gap between germline ends came to 15 bases. Germline CDR1 reads SGHAT; CDR2 reads FQNNGV. The CDR3 is 14 residues long.

The CDR3 here is CASSPPGSFGNTIYF. The CDR3 DNA reads TGTGCCAGCAGCCCCCCGGGCTCGTTTGGAAACACCATATATTTT. V usage is TRBV7-6 and J usage is TRBJ1-3; D gene ambiguous. The germline gives CDR1 SGHVS, CDR2 FNYEAQ. The CDR3 spans 15 residues. V lost 5 bases to trimming and J lost 3 bases, with 14 bases between them.

In nucleotides, the CDR3 is TGTGCCAGCAGCCGGGACACCGCTGGAAACACCATATATTTT. This sequence encodes CASSRDTAGNTIYF. The V call is TRBV9, the J call TRBJ1-3, with a tentative D call TRBD1 (6 bases). Trimming shortened V by 4 bases and J by 2 bases, and 10 bases separated the two germline ends. CDR3 length: 14 amino acids. Germline CDR1 is SGDLS and CDR2 is YYNGEE. Full variable domain (outside the CDR3, taken from reference TRBV9 and TRBJ1-3): DSGVTQTPKHLITATGQRVTLRCSPRSGDLSVYWYQQSLDQGLQFLIQYYNGEERAKGNILERFSAQQFPDLHSELNLSSLELGDSALYFCASSRDTAGNTIYFGEGSWLTVV.

The table lists this clone with a count of one. The J gene is TRBJ1-4, the V gene TRBV2; D gene unclear. The V gene lost 7 bases and the J gene lost 2 bases, with 11 bases spanning the gap. Looked up from germline, CDR1 is SNHLY and CDR2 is FYNNEI. This CDR3 is 14 amino acids long. The CDR3 DNA reads TGTGCCAGCAATCGGGTGATTACTAATGAAAAACTGTTTTTT. It translates to CASNRVITNEKLFF.

This clone was recorded only once. The rearrangement links TRBV9 to TRBJ1-4; no reliable D call. The CDR3 sequence is 15 residues long. The V gene's germline CDR1 is SGDLS and CDR2 YYNGEE. Trimming removed 0 bases from V and 5 bases from J, with 11 bases in between. Here the CDR3 reads CASSVAPAENEKLFF. CDR3 in DNA: TGTGCCAGCAGCGTAGCTCCGGCAGAGAATGAAAAACTGTTTTTT.

This rearrangement joins TRBV19 to TRBJ1-1; 8 bases are shared with TRBD1. The V gene's germline CDR1 is LNHDA and CDR2 SQIVND (reference sequence). The V and J ends lost 7 bases and 6 bases, in that order; junction bases with no gene match: 10. The CDR3 has 14 amino acids. CDR3 in DNA: TGTGCCAGTAACACTGGACAGGGCGGCGCTGAAGCTTTCTTT. Translated: CASNTGQGGAEAFF.

The chain recombines TRBV6-2 or TRBV6-3 with TRBJ1-1; D call uncertain. Germline-derived CDR1 and CDR2 are MNHEY and SVGEGT. V was trimmed by 2 bases and J by 10 bases, leaving 14 bases between them. This CDR3 contains 13 residues. The CDR3: CASSYPGRKRAFF. The CDR3, as DNA: TGTGCCAGCAGTTACCCCGGACGTAAGCGAGCTTTCTTT.

This rearrangement joins TRBV28 to TRBJ1-4, with 11 bases lining up with TRBD1. The V segment lost 5 bases and the J segment 6 bases; nucleotides outside the gene matches: 2. There are 14 residues in the CDR3. Germline loops: CDR1 MDHEN, CDR2 SYDVKM. The CDR3 protein is CASSGQGAYEKLFF. CDR3 nucleotides: TGTGCCAGCAGTGGACAGGGGGCGTATGAAAAACTGTTTTTT.

The chain links TRBV9 to TRBJ2-5; 9 bases are a match to TRBD2. From germline, CDR1 is SGDLS and CDR2 YYNGEE. The CDR3 consists of 16 residues. V was pared by 0 bases and J by 5 bases, with 8 bases of the junction left unmatched. This CDR3 reads CASSVGGGAGGETQYF. CDR3 nucleotides: TGTGCCAGCAGCGTAGGCGGGGGGGCCGGTGGGGAGACCCAGTACTTC.

The chain couples TRBV7-9 to TRBJ2-1; 9 positions match TRBD1. The CDR3 is 17 amino acids. Losses at the gene ends were 3 bases for V and 3 bases for J; bases not matched to a gene: 9. Germline loops: CDR1 SEHNR, CDR2 FQNEAQ (reference sequence). The DNA of the CDR3 is TGTGCCAGCAGCTTGGGACTCCGGGACAGGGACTACAATGAGCAGTTCTTC. Translation: CASSLGLRDRDYNEQFF.

The chain has TRBV2 and TRBJ1-5; D is ambiguous. Germline V lookup: CDR1 SNHLY, CDR2 FYNNEI. Trimming left V 6 bases short and J 2 bases short, with 11 bases between. The CDR3 is 14 amino acids. CDR3 in DNA: TGTGCCAGCAGCGGAGGTAGGGGCAATCAGCCCCAGCATTTT. Translating gives CASSGGRGNQPQHF.

This CDR3 is CASSARQDSGYTF. The CDR3 DNA reads as TGTGCCAGCAGCGCTAGACAGGACAGCGGCTACACCTTC. This rearrangement joins TRBV9 to TRBJ1-2, with D tentatively TRBD1 (6 bases). Per germline, CDR1 SGDLS and CDR2 YYNGEE. Between the trimmed V and J ends, which lost 3 bases and 8 bases, there was a span of 14 bases. The CDR3 consists of 13 residues. The whole variable domain, remainder taken from reference TRBV9 and TRBJ1-2, is DSGVTQTPKHLITATGQRVTLRCSPRSGDLSVYWYQQSLDQGLQFLIQYYNGEERAKGNILERFSAQQFPDLHSELNLSSLELGDSALYFCASSARQDSGYTFGSGTRLTVV.

This clone was seen more than once but under ten times. This chain uses TRBV19 with TRBJ1-5; TRBD1 might be the D (6 bases). V lost 6 bases and J 3 bases, leaving 15 bases between the germline ends. CDR1 is LNHDA and CDR2 is SQIVND in the germline V gene (reference sequence). The CDR3 is 15 residues long. The CDR3 DNA is TGTGCCAGTAGCGGACAGAATAAGCCCAATCAGCCCCAGCATTTT. It translates to CASSGQNKPNQPQHF.

The rearrangement links TRBV11-2 to TRBJ1-2, with 9 bases matching TRBD1. After removal of 3 bases from V and 4 bases from J, the junction contained 6 bases not matched to a gene. The germline V gene has CDR1 SGHAT and CDR2 FQNNGV. The CDR3 runs to 15 residues. The CDR3 sequence: CASSFTRDRVYGYTF. CDR3 coding DNA: TGTGCCAGCAGCTTCACCCGGGACAGGGTCTATGGCTACACCTTC.

This sequence joins TRBV10-3 and TRBJ1-5; 7 nucleotides agree with TRBD1. Looked up from germline, CDR1 is ENHRY and CDR2 is SYGVKD. J gave up 4 bases and V 10 bases, and 7 bases lay outside the gene matches. This CDR3 is 13 amino acids long. The CDR3 sequence: CATTGTENQPQHF. DNA for the CDR3: TGTGCCACCACCGGGACAGAGAATCAGCCCCAGCATTTT.

This chain links TRBV18 with TRBJ1-1, with 7 bases that match TRBD1. The CDR3 is made up of 14 amino acids. Looked up from germline, CDR1 is KGHSH and CDR2 is LQKENI. J lost 7 bases, V lost 2 bases, and 7 bases had no gene match. CDR3 in DNA: TGTGCCAGCTCACCATCACAGGGGCCCGGTGAAGCTTTCTTT. It specifies CASSPSQGPGEAFF.

This sequence joins TRBV2 and TRBJ1-4, with D tentatively TRBD1 (6 bases). Trimming took 7 bases from V and 7 from J, leaving 16 bases between them. The CDR3 totals 14 residues. CDR1 is SNHLY, CDR2 FYNNEI, per germline. Here the CDR3 reads CASNRRDIGEKLFF. Here the CDR3 DNA reads TGTGCCAGCAACCGCCGGGACATCGGTGAAAAACTGTTTTTT.

V usage is TRBV7-9 and J usage is TRBJ1-1; no clear D gene. The germline CDR1 and CDR2 sequences are SEHNR and FQNEAQ (reference sequence). V dropped 5 bases and J dropped 4 bases, with 11 bases sitting between them. The CDR3 length is 13 residues. In DNA, the CDR3 is TGTGCCAGCAGCCCAACAAGGGCCACTGAAGCTTTCTTT. This sequence encodes CASSPTRATEAFF.

V is TRBV4-1 and J is TRBJ2-3; no clear D. Trimming left V 1 base short and J 3 bases short, with 8 bases between. The CDR3 is made up of 14 amino acids. Germline lookup yields CDR1 MGHRA and CDR2 YSYEKL. The CDR3 loop is CASSQVLITDTQYF. CDR3 DNA sequence: TGCGCCAGCAGCCAAGTTCTCATAACAGATACGCAGTATTTT.

The genes are TRBV7-9 and TRBJ1-2; the D gene is possibly TRBD1 (5 bases). Germline V lookup: CDR1 SEHNR, CDR2 FQNEAQ (reference sequence). This CDR3 comprises 14 residues. V lost 3 bases to trimming and J lost 8 bases, with 16 bases between them. This CDR3 is CASSFRGEEEGYTF. The CDR3 DNA reads as TGTGCCAGCAGCTTTAGGGGAGAGGAGGAAGGCTACACCTTC.

The J gene is TRBJ1-3, the V gene TRBV9; D gene unclear. The germline V gene has CDR1 SGDLS and CDR2 YYNGEE. V lost 0 bases to trimming and J lost 1 base, with 8 bases between them. The CDR3 is made up of 15 amino acids. The CDR3: CASSVAIGSGNTIYF. The CDR3 coding sequence is TGTGCCAGCAGCGTAGCCATAGGGTCTGGAAACACCATATATTTT.